This T cell receptor (beta chain) was recovered during a study of shared clonotypes between healthy human individuals. Template amounts of approximately 300 ng DNA, some 30,000 T cell genomes, were employed in unsorted PBMC replicate PCRs. Source study methods: ImmunoSEQ sequences covered only the junction and lacked quality scores; filtering therefore differed. TCRdb keeps only in-frame clones here, not all; method: immunoSEQ multiplex PCR. V and J calls and clone size are given by that table; D and trimming were obtained from the DNA. The sample lists roughly 500,000 clones; 75% to 85% were seen once. The donors, healthy adults who were HIV-negative, had experienced no recent acute infections or vaccinations. Within Nashville, Tennessee resided all donors, each a Caucasian adult. Germline values: CDR1 LNHNV, CDR2 YYDKDF (reference sequence). This CDR3 is built from 15 residues. V trimming: 5 bases; J trimming: 0 bases; junction bases outside the gene matches: 4.

This receptor was obtained from a woman aged 40 to 55 in good health. Some clones in this sample may be carry-over from other donors' samples. J is TRBJ2-1 and V is TRBV15; 7 bases fit TRBD2. Sequenced input: PBMCs. CDR3 amino acids: CATSASGNSYNEQFF. CDR3 nucleotide sequence: TGTGCCACCAGCGCTAGCGGCAACTCCTACAATGAGCAGTTCTTC. Supplemented by reference TRBV15 and TRBJ2-1, the full variable domain reads DAMVIQNPRYQVTQFGKPVTLSCSQTLNHNVMYWYQQKSSQAPKLLFHYYDKDFNNEADTPDNFQSRRPNTSFCFLDIRSPGLGDTAMYLCATSASGNSYNEQFFGPGTRLTVL.